This is a list of T cell receptor beta chains from one sample in a study of PD-1 blockade in mismatch repair-deficient tumors. The table came from immunoSEQ multiplex PCR; TCRdb's copy has only in-frame clones and leaves some out. The data hold about 23,000 clones, with 65% to 85% observed a single time. The sequencing used peripheral blood, collected 12 weeks after starting pembrolizumab. These receptors came from an adult with mismatch repair-deficient cancer. Each CDR3 is given with its conserved first and last residue. D genes are given only for firm matches. Size is stated for part of the rows, as once, few or many counts, or as a class when the clone is expanded.

V: TRBV7-9
size: -
D: -
J: TRBJ2-5
CDR3: CASSRTQETQYF
DNA: TGTGCCAGCAGCCGGACCCAAGAGACCCAGTACTTC

V: TRBV11-2
size: -
D: -
J: TRBJ2-7
CDR3: CASSLGPYMSSYEQYF
DNA: TGTGCCAGCAGCCTTGGACCCTACATGAGCTCCTACGAGCAGTACTTC

V: TRBV28
size: -
D: -
J: TRBJ2-2
CDR3: CASRPLRGANTGELFF
DNA: TGTGCCAGCAGGCCACTGAGAGGCGCGAACACCGGGGAGCTGTTTTTT

V: TRBV7-9
size: -
D: -
J: TRBJ2-7
CDR3: CASSLAVTEQYF
DNA: TGTGCCAGCAGCTTAGCGGTGACCGAGCAGTACTTC

V: TRBV7-9
size: -
D: TRBD2
J: TRBJ2-2
CDR3: CASSSTSRSGELFF
DNA: TGTGCCAGCAGCTCGACTAGCCGGTCCGGGGAGCTGTTTTTT

V: TRBV7-9
size: once
D: -
J: TRBJ1-2
CDR3: CASSQGGWGYTF
DNA: TGTGCCAGCAGTCAAGGGGGATGGGGCTACACCTTC

V: TRBV9
size: once
D: -
J: TRBJ2-7
CDR3: CASSQRPGSYEQYF
DNA: TGTGCCAGCAGTCAAAGGCCAGGCTCCTACGAGCAGTACTTC

V: TRBV6-4
size: -
D: TRBD1
J: TRBJ2-5
CDR3: CASRDRVIETQYF
DNA: TGTGCCAGCAGAGACAGGGTTATTGAGACCCAGTACTTC

V: TRBV28
size: -
D: -
J: TRBJ2-7
CDR3: CASRAGRRENEQYF
DNA: TGTGCCAGCCGAGCGGGTAGAAGGGAGAACGAGCAGTACTTC

V: TRBV4-1
size: -
D: TRBD2
J: TRBJ2-7
CDR3: CASSQAGGLWEQYF
DNA: TGCGCCAGCAGCCAGGCGGGAGGACTTTGGGAGCAGTACTTC

V: TRBV28
size: once
D: TRBD1
J: TRBJ1-1
CDR3: CASSANRGAEAFF
DNA: TGTGCCAGCAGCGCCAACAGGGGCGCTGAAGCTTTCTTT

V: TRBV6-1
size: -
D: TRBD1
J: TRBJ2-5
CDR3: CASGGQGKGETQYF
DNA: TGTGCCAGCGGCGGACAGGGGAAAGGAGAGACCCAGTACTTC

V: TRBV12-5
size: -
D: -
J: TRBJ2-1
CDR3: CASGLVQWEAWGEQFF
DNA: TGTGCTAGTGGTTTGGTACAGTGGGAGGCCTGGGGTGAGCAGTTCTTC

V: TRBV20-1
size: -
D: -
J: TRBJ1-3
CDR3: CSARAGNTIYF
DNA: TGCAGTGCTAGAGCTGGAAACACCATATATTTT

V: TRBV28
size: -
D: TRBD1
J: TRBJ2-5
CDR3: CASSIPPGTAEETQYF
DNA: TGTGCCAGCAGTATCCCCCCTGGGACAGCAGAAGAGACCCAGTACTTC

V: TRBV7-9
size: -
D: TRBD1
J: TRBJ2-6
CDR3: CASRRDRGSPNSGANVLTF
DNA: TGTGCCAGCAGACGGGACAGGGGATCACCAAACTCTGGGGCCAACGTCCTGACTTTC

V: TRBV27
size: -
D: TRBD2
J: TRBJ2-7
CDR3: CASSLSINGLAGSYEQYF
DNA: TGTGCCAGCAGTTTATCGATAAATGGGCTAGCGGGCTCCTACGAGCAGTACTTC

V: TRBV7-9
size: -
D: -
J: TRBJ2-5
CDR3: CASSLASGTQYQETQYF
DNA: TGTGCCAGCAGCTTAGCATCCGGGACTCAGTACCAAGAGACCCAGTACTTC

V: TRBV5-6
size: -
D: TRBD2
J: TRBJ2-3
CDR3: CASSLGGGGTDTQYF
DNA: TGTGCCAGCAGCTTGGGCGGGGGGGGCACAGATACGCAGTATTTT

V: TRBV11-2
size: once
D: -
J: TRBJ2-7
CDR3: CASSLNYEQYF
DNA: TGTGCCAGCAGCTTAAACTACGAGCAGTACTTC

V: TRBV7-9
size: -
D: -
J: TRBJ2-5
CDR3: CASSQNMQETQYF
DNA: TGTGCCAGCAGTCAAAACATGCAAGAGACCCAGTACTTC

V: TRBV6-4
size: -
D: -
J: TRBJ2-3
CDR3: CASSEDNGNADTQYF
DNA: TGTGCCAGCAGTGAAGATAACGGGAATGCAGATACGCAGTATTTT

V: TRBV28
size: -
D: -
J: TRBJ1-2
CDR3: CASSFFFGPPYTF
DNA: TGTGCCAGCAGTTTTTTCTTCGGCCCTCCCTACACCTTC

V: TRBV28
size: -
D: TRBD1
J: TRBJ1-2
CDR3: CASSLPDRGYGYTF
DNA: TGTGCCAGCAGTTTACCGGACAGGGGCTATGGCTACACCTTC

V: TRBV11-2
size: -
D: TRBD2
J: TRBJ2-7
CDR3: CASSSPLTGGDPYEQYF
DNA: TGTGCCAGCAGCTCCCCTCTCACGGGGGGAGACCCCTACGAGCAGTACTTC

V: TRBV27
size: -
D: TRBD2
J: TRBJ2-2
CDR3: CASTQAGLAGVFANTGELFF
DNA: TGTGCCAGCACTCAAGCCGGACTAGCGGGAGTTTTTGCGAACACCGGGGAGCTGTTTTTT

V: TRBV5-4
size: -
D: TRBD1
J: TRBJ1-2
CDR3: CASRRGTERNYGYTF
DNA: TGTGCCAGCAGAAGGGGGACAGAGCGAAACTATGGCTACACCTTC

V: TRBV10-1
size: -
D: TRBD2
J: TRBJ2-1
CDR3: CASSRGASGRLSEQFF
DNA: TGCGCCAGCTCGCGGGGAGCTAGCGGGAGACTAAGTGAGCAGTTCTTC

V: TRBV27
size: -
D: TRBD1
J: TRBJ2-7
CDR3: CASSQQQRGQGRDEQYF
DNA: TGTGCCAGCAGTCAACAACAGAGGGGACAGGGGCGGGACGAGCAGTACTTC

V: TRBV7-2
size: -
D: TRBD2
J: TRBJ2-1
CDR3: CASSSRTRRSDEQFF
DNA: TGTGCCAGCAGCTCGAGGACTAGGCGGAGCGATGAGCAGTTCTTC

V: TRBV5-1
size: -
D: -
J: TRBJ1-1
CDR3: CASSLAGFTEAFF
DNA: TGCGCCAGCAGCTTGGCCGGGTTCACTGAAGCTTTCTTT

V: TRBV28
size: -
D: TRBD2
J: TRBJ2-1
CDR3: CASGNGGTRVYNEQFF
DNA: TGTGCCAGCGGAAACGGGGGGACTAGAGTCTACAATGAGCAGTTCTTC

V: TRBV6-1
size: -
D: TRBD1
J: TRBJ2-7
CDR3: CASCRTGGYEQYF
DNA: TGTGCCAGCTGCAGGACAGGGGGCTACGAGCAGTACTTC

V: TRBV29-1
size: medium-sized
D: TRBD2
J: TRBJ2-5
CDR3: CSVGASGGGETQYF
DNA: TGCAGCGTGGGGGCTAGCGGGGGTGGGGAGACCCAGTACTTC

V: TRBV6-5
size: -
D: TRBD1
J: TRBJ2-5
CDR3: CASTRKPGQGKTQYF
DNA: TGTGCCAGCACCCGGAAACCGGGACAGGGGAAGACCCAGTACTTC

V: TRBV9
size: -
D: -
J: TRBJ2-7
CDR3: CASSVNDGIYEWQYF
DNA: TGTGCCAGCAGCGTAAACGACGGGATCTACGAGTGGCAGTACTTC

V: TRBV5-1
size: once
D: TRBD1
J: TRBJ1-2
CDR3: CASSYGTRQGDYGYTF
DNA: TGCGCCAGCAGCTACGGCACTCGACAGGGGGACTATGGCTACACCTTC

V: TRBV27
size: -
D: TRBD1
J: TRBJ2-3
CDR3: CASEPRQGRDTQYF
DNA: TGTGCCAGCGAACCCCGACAGGGGAGGGATACGCAGTATTTT

V: TRBV7-8
size: -
D: -
J: TRBJ1-2
CDR3: CASSLPGAGYGYTF
DNA: TGTGCCAGCAGCCTCCCGGGGGCAGGGTATGGCTACACCTTC

V: TRBV2
size: -
D: -
J: TRBJ1-5
CDR3: CASSPRQLTRRGNQPQHF
DNA: TGTGCCAGCAGCCCCCGACAGCTAACCAGGAGGGGCAATCAGCCCCAGCATTTT

V: TRBV7-9
size: -
D: -
J: TRBJ1-6
CDR3: CASSLAVWQFNSPLHF
DNA: TGTGCCAGCAGCTTAGCGGTTTGGCAGTTCAATTCACCCCTCCACTTT

V: TRBV6-5
size: -
D: -
J: TRBJ2-2
CDR3: CASGRTGTGELFF
DNA: TGTGCCAGCGGTCGCACGGGCACCGGGGAGCTGTTTTTT

V: TRBV18
size: few
D: TRBD1
J: TRBJ2-7
CDR3: CASSPDGTGYEQYF
DNA: TGTGCCAGCTCACCCGATGGGACAGGGTACGAGCAGTACTTC

V: TRBV5-1
size: -
D: -
J: TRBJ1-1
CDR3: CASSADGQTEAFF
DNA: TGCGCCAGCAGTGCCGACGGCCAGACCGAAGCTTTCTTT

V: TRBV19
size: -
D: -
J: TRBJ1-4
CDR3: CASSSRDIEKLFF
DNA: TGTGCCAGTAGTAGCCGGGACATTGAAAAACTGTTTTTT

V: TRBV14
size: -
D: TRBD2
J: TRBJ2-3
CDR3: CASSHGPGTSGIPTDTQYF
DNA: TGTGCCAGCAGCCACGGCCCCGGGACTAGCGGGATCCCCACAGATACGCAGTATTTT

V: TRBV7-9
size: few
D: -
J: TRBJ2-2
CDR3: CASSAANTGELFF
DNA: TGTGCCAGCAGCGCGGCGAACACCGGGGAGCTGTTTTTT

V: TRBV30
size: -
D: -
J: TRBJ1-4
CDR3: CAWSVRGVRDEKLFF
DNA: TGTGCCTGGAGTGTACGGGGGGTACGGGATGAAAAACTGTTTTTT

V: TRBV21-1
size: -
D: -
J: TRBJ2-4
CDR3: CASSTGQGARTKNIQYF
DNA: TGTGCCAGCAGCACTGGACAGGGGGCGAGGACCAAAAACATTCAGTACTTC

V: TRBV7-6
size: once
D: TRBD1
J: TRBJ2-5
CDR3: CASSSQGPETQYF
DNA: TGTGCCAGCAGTTCACAGGGGCCGGAGACCCAGTACTTC

V: TRBV4-1
size: -
D: TRBD1
J: TRBJ2-7
CDR3: CASSQGRGQGAYEQYF
DNA: TGCGCCAGCAGCCAAGGTAGGGGGCAGGGGGCGTACGAGCAGTACTTC

V: TRBV7-9
size: -
D: -
J: TRBJ2-3
CDR3: CASIRGVTTDTQYF
DNA: TGTGCCAGCATTCGGGGAGTGACCACAGATACGCAGTATTTT

V: TRBV30
size: -
D: -
J: TRBJ2-5
CDR3: CAWSVTGKETQYF
DNA: TGTGCCTGGAGTGTTACAGGGAAAGAGACCCAGTACTTC

V: TRBV11-2
size: -
D: -
J: TRBJ2-1
CDR3: CASSPRSYLNNEQFF
DNA: TGTGCCAGCAGCCCCCGCTCCTATCTAAACAATGAGCAGTTCTTC

V: TRBV6-5
size: -
D: -
J: TRBJ2-1
CDR3: CASSYSTEGNEQFF
DNA: TGTGCCAGCAGTTACTCGACCGAAGGGAATGAGCAGTTCTTC